This T cell receptor (beta chain) was recorded in a study of blood T cell repertoires in COVID-19. Study as a whole: PBMCs, B-cell-depleted T cells, or T cells were the source of the cDNA or gDNA that made up the material.

Measured with immunoSEQ multiplex PCR; TCRdb has only the in-frame clones, and not every one. Here the sample spans under 300,000 clones, less than 90% being singletons. Sequenced: peripheral blood. The sequence was collected from a woman between 35 and 50 years old who had recovered from COVID-19.

In nucleotides, the CDR3 is TGTGCCAGCAGCCAAGCAGGGCCGGGGGACGAGCAGTACTTC. As protein: CASSQAGPGDEQYF. This chain uses TRBV3-1 (or the pseudogene TRBV3-2) with TRBJ2-7, with a tentative D call TRBD2 (6 bases). The germline V and J ends were trimmed by 1 base and 5 bases, with 12 bases remaining between them. Germline V gene lookup returns CDR1 LGHDT and CDR2 YNNKEL (reference sequence). CDR3 size: 14 residues.